The 20 T cell receptor beta chains presented below share a single source sample, sequenced in a study of T cell responses to AZD1222 COVID-19 vaccine. Using immunoSEQ multiplex PCR, the repertoire was profiled, and TCRdb retains in-frame clones only, with some absent. This sample has 100,000 to 150,000 clones, with just over 85% found just once. This material consisted of peripheral blood, taken on day 0 of MenACWY control vaccination. Receptors were obtained from an adult in good health.

This chain links TRBV24-1 with TRBJ2-3; TRBD2 matches 7 bases. The CDR3 extends over 16 amino acids. CDR1 and CDR2 from the germline V gene are KGHDR and SFDVKD. J was trimmed by 4 bases and V by 4 bases; bases with no gene match: 10. The CDR3 nucleotides are TGTGCCACCAGTGACGGAAGCGGGATCAGGGCAGATACGCAGTATTTT. Protein product: CATSDGSGIRADTQYF.

This chain joins TRBV18 and TRBJ2-1; 11 bases line up with TRBD2. The germline V gene encodes CDR1 KGHSH and CDR2 LQKENI. CDR3 length equals 16 residues. V lost 3 bases and J lost 7; bases outside the gene matches: 8. CDR3 protein: CASSPLAGGGTNEQFF. CDR3 bases: TGTGCCAGCTCACCCCTAGCGGGAGGAGGGACGAATGAGCAGTTCTTC.

CDR3 bases: TGTGCCAGCAGCCAGTGGGACAGGGGGCCGGTAGATACGCAGTATTTT. It is translated as CASSQWDRGPVDTQYF. This chain links TRBV5-6 with TRBJ2-3; 12 bases are a match to TRBD1. J gave up 5 bases and V 4 bases, and 8 bases lay outside the gene matches. There are 16 residues in the CDR3. Germline V gives CDR1 SGHDT, CDR2 YYEEEE.

The chain recombines TRBV21-1 with TRBJ1-6; TRBD1 is the table's D call and was not checked against the DNA. TRBV21-1 is classified as a pseudogene. The CDR3 has 17 amino acids. The chain's CDR3 is CAVPRSQTGVGDSPLHF. The CDR3 bases are TGTGCCGTACCGCGTTCACAGACAGGGGTCGGGGATTCACCCCTCCACTTT.

V gene TRBV19 combines with J gene TRBJ1-1, with D maybe TRBD1 (6 bases). CDR1 LNHDA and CDR2 SQIVND come from the germline V gene (reference sequence). The CDR3 loop spans 15 amino acids. V lost 2 bases to trimming and J lost 0 bases, with 10 bases between them. The CDR3 nucleotides are TGTGCCAGTAGTATAAGACAGGCGATGAACACTGAAGCTTTCTTT. Residues: CASSIRQAMNTEAFF.

J is TRBJ2-3 and V is TRBV7-3, with 10 bases fitting TRBD1. In germline, CDR1 is SGHTA, CDR2 FQGTGA. With V trimmed by 5 bases and J by 2 bases, 7 bases remained unmatched. This CDR3 is 16 amino acids long. DNA of the CDR3: TGTGCCAGCAGCCGAGGGACAGGGGTTTACACAGATACGCAGTATTTT. Translating gives CASSRGTGVYTDTQYF.

This sequence joins TRBV5-1 and TRBJ1-4; 8 positions agree with TRBD1. The CDR3 spans 17 residues. Germline V CDR1 and CDR2: SGHRS, YFSETQ. Losses at the gene ends were 1 base for V and 1 base for J; bases not matched to a gene: 6. The CDR3 sequence is CASSLPARGLTNEKLFF. Here the CDR3 DNA reads TGCGCCAGCAGCTTGCCAGCCAGGGGGCTAACTAATGAAAAACTGTTTTTT.

The chain is built from TRBV7-6 and TRBJ2-7, with no clear D. CDR1 is SGHVS and CDR2 is FNYEAQ in the germline V gene. CDR3 size: 14 residues. V was clipped by 1 base and J by 2 bases, with 9 bases between them. CDR3 nucleotide sequence: TGTGCCAGCAGCTTAGGGGTCGCCGCCTACGAGCAGTACTTC. This encodes CASSLGVAAYEQYF.

The chain is built from TRBV2 and TRBJ2-3; no clear D gene. This CDR3 has 11 residues. Germline lookup yields CDR1 SNHLY and CDR2 FYNNEI. The V end lost 1 base, the J end lost 8 bases, and 4 bases lay between the germline ends. Here the CDR3 reads CASSEGVTQYF. The CDR3 region has the DNA TGTGCCAGCAGTGAAGGGGTTACGCAGTATTTT.

J is TRBJ1-4 and V is TRBV7-9; D remains unclear. CDR3 length: 14 residues. The germline gives CDR1 SEHNR, CDR2 FQNEAQ (reference sequence). The V gene lost 5 bases and the J gene lost 4 bases, with 11 bases spanning the gap. CDR3 nucleotide sequence: TGTGCCAGCAGCCACCGAGGAATTAATGAAAAACTGTTTTTT. Protein: CASSHRGINEKLFF. The variable domain in full, with the rest retrieved from reference TRBV7-9 and TRBJ1-4, is DTGVSQNPRHKITKRGQNVTFRCDPISEHNRLYWYRQTLGQGPEFLTYFQNEAQLEKSRLLSDRFSAERPKGSFSTLEIQRTEQGDSAMYLCASSHRGINEKLFFGSGTQLSVL.

The chain links TRBV27 to TRBJ2-1, with 12 bases lining up with TRBD1. Germline CDR1 and CDR2: MNHEY and SMNVEV (reference sequence). V was clipped by 2 bases and J by 8 bases; unmatched bases: 7. The length of the CDR3 is 16 residues. CDR3 residues: CASSLGTGQGAYEQFF. The CDR3 nucleotides are TGTGCCAGCAGTTTAGGGACGGGACAGGGGGCCTATGAGCAGTTCTTC.

J is TRBJ2-3 and V is TRBV30, with 10 bases that match TRBD2. From germline, CDR1 is GTSNPN and CDR2 SVGIG (reference sequence). V lost 5 bases and J lost 1; bases outside the gene matches: 3. The CDR3 length is 14 residues. The CDR3 loop reads CAWASGRGTDTQYF. In DNA, the CDR3 is TGTGCCTGGGCTAGCGGGAGAGGCACAGATACGCAGTATTTT.

The rearrangement uses TRBV6-5 and TRBJ1-5; 7 positions agree with TRBD1. The V segment lost 11 bases and the J segment 7 bases; nucleotides outside the gene matches: 8. The CDR3 runs to 12 residues. Germline lookup yields CDR1 MNHEY and CDR2 SVGAGI. CDR3 loop: CAGGRGNQPQHF. The CDR3 DNA follows: TGTGCCGGTGGCAGGGGGAACCAGCCCCAGCATTTT.

The gene calls are TRBV18 and TRBJ2-1; D gene ambiguous. CDR1 and CDR2 from the germline V gene are KGHSH and LQKENI. The V end lost 3 bases, the J end lost 0 bases, and 15 bases lay between the germline ends. CDR3 length: 17 residues. The CDR3: CASSPPDWVSSYNEQFF. CDR3 nucleotide sequence: TGTGCCAGCTCACCCCCCGACTGGGTTAGCTCCTACAATGAGCAGTTCTTC.

This chain uses TRBV28 with TRBJ2-7; D might be TRBD1 (6 bases). From germline, CDR1 is MDHEN and CDR2 SYDVKM. V lost 6 bases and J lost 7, with 13 bases in between. CDR3 length: 12 residues. The CDR3 nucleotides read TGTGCCAGCAGGAGAGGGGGACGGGAGCAGTACTTC. Translated, it gives CASRRGGREQYF.

The V call is TRBV4-2, the J call TRBJ2-1, with TRBD2 matching over 9 bases. After removal of 0 bases from V and 5 bases from J, the junction contained 11 bases not matched to a gene. CDR3 size: 18 residues. Germline V gives CDR1 LGHNA, CDR2 YNFKEQ. The CDR3 loop reads CASSQERGAGGRHNEQFF. CDR3 nucleotide sequence: TGTGCCAGCAGCCAAGAAAGAGGAGCGGGAGGAAGGCACAATGAGCAGTTCTTC.

The V call is TRBV5-8, the J call TRBJ2-1, with 7 bases aligning to TRBD2. The CDR3 loop spans 14 amino acids. Germline V gene lookup returns CDR1 SGHTS and CDR2 YDEGEE. V lost 5 bases and J lost 5; bases outside the gene matches: 7. CDR3 residues: CASRARGTNNEQFF. Written as DNA, the CDR3 is TGTGCCAGCAGAGCCCGGGGGACTAACAATGAGCAGTTCTTC.

CDR3 DNA: TGTGCCACCTCCGATATGAACACTGAAGCTTTCTTT. Its protein product is CATSDMNTEAFF. The J gene is TRBJ1-1, the V gene TRBV7-9; D uncertain. V lost 10 bases to trimming and J lost 0 bases, with 9 bases between them. The V gene's germline CDR1 is SEHNR and CDR2 FQNEAQ (reference sequence). This CDR3 has 12 residues.

The chain couples TRBV7-9 to TRBJ2-7; D gene uncertain. CDR3 size: 14 residues. Germline V gives CDR1 SEHNR, CDR2 FQNEAQ (reference sequence). V was cut by 2 bases and J by 5 bases, with 13 bases left in between. DNA of the CDR3: TGTGCCAGCAGCTTAAGAGGTACTCACGACGAGCAGTACTTC. Translation: CASSLRGTHDEQYF.

The chain employs TRBV5-6 and TRBJ2-2; D is unresolved. CDR1 is SGHDT, CDR2 YYEEEE, per germline. The V end lost 2 bases, the J end lost 0 bases, and 20 bases lay between the germline ends. The CDR3 sequence is 19 residues long. DNA of the CDR3: TGTGCCAGCAGCTTTCTTTCGCTCTTCCAGCAGGCGAACACCGGGGAGCTGTTTTTT. Protein sequence: CASSFLSLFQQANTGELFF.